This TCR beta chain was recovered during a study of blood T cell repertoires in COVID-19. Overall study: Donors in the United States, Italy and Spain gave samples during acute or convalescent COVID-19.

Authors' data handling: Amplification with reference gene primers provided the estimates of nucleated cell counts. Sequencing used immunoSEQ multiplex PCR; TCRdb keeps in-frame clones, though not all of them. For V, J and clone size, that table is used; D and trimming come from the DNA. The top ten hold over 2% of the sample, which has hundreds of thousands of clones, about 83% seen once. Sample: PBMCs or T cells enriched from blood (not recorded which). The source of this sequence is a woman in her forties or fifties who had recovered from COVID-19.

CDR3 in DNA: TGTGCCAGCAGCGAGAATCTGGGACAGGGGTACACAGATACGCAGTATTTT. It encodes CASSENLGQGYTDTQYF. The chain is built from TRBV9 and TRBJ2-3; 10 bases map to TRBD1. Looked up from germline, CDR1 is SGDLS and CDR2 is YYNGEE. The CDR3 contains 17 residues. The V and J ends lost 3 bases and 2 bases, in that order; junction bases with no gene match: 9. Together with reference TRBV9 and TRBJ2-3, the CDR3 gives the full variable domain: DSGVTQTPKHLITATGQRVTLRCSPRSGDLSVYWYQQSLDQGLQFLIQYYNGEERAKGNILERFSAQQFPDLHSELNLSSLELGDSALYFCASSENLGQGYTDTQYFGPGTRLTVL.